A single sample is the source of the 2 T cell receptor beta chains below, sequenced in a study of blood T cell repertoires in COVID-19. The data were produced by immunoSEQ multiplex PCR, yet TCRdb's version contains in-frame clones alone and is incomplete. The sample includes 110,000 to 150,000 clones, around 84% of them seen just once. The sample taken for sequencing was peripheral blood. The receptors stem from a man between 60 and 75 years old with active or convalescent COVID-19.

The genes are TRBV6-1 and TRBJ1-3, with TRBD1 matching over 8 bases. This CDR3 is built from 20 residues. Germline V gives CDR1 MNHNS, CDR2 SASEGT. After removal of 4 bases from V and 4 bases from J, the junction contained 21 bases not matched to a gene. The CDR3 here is CASSAQTRDRPSLGGNTIYF. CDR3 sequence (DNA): TGTGCCAGCAGTGCCCAGACCCGGGACAGGCCATCTTTGGGGGGAAACACCATATATTTT.

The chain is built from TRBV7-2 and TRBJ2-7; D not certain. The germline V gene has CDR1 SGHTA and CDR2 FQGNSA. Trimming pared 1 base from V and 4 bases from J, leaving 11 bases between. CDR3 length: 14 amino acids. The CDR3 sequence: CASSLDYSAYEQYV. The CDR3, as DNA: TGTGCCAGCAGCTTAGATTATAGTGCGTACGAGCAGTACGTC.